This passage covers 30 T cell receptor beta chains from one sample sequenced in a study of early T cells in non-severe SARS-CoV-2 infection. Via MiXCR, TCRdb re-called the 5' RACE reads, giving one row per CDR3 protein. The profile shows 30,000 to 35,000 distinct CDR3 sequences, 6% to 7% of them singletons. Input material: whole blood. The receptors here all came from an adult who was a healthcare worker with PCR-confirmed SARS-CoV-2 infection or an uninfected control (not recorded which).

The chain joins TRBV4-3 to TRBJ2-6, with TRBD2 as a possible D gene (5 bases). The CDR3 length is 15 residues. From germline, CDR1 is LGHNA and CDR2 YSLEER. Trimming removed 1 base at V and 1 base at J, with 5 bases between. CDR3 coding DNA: TGCGCCAGCAGCCAAGCGGGGTCTGGGGCCAACGTCCTGACTTTC. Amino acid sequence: CASSQAGSGANVLTF.

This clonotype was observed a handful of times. DNA of the CDR3: TGCAGTGCGGAGGGGGGGATCCTCTCCTACAATGAGCAGTTCTTC. It codes for CSAEGGILSYNEQFF. The V and J genes are TRBV20-1 and TRBJ2-1, with D perhaps matching TRBD2 (7 bases). Germline V CDR1 and CDR2: DFQATT, SNEGSKA (reference sequence). This CDR3 comprises 15 residues. The germline V and J ends were trimmed by 6 bases and 0 bases, with 15 bases remaining between them.

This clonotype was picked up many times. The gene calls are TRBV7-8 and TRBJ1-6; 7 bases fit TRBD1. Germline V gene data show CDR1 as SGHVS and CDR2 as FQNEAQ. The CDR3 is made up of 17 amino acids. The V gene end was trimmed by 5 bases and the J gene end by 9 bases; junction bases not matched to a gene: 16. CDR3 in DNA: TGTGCCAGCAGCAAAAGCACGGCAGGGGGTAATCCTTCACCCCTCCACTTT. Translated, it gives CASSKSTAGGNPSPLHF.

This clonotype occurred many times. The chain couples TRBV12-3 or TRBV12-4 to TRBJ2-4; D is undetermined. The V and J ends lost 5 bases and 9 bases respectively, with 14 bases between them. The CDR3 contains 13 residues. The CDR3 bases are TGTGCCAGCAGTGGCCGAGACATTAGCATTCAGTACTTC. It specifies CASSGRDISIQYF.

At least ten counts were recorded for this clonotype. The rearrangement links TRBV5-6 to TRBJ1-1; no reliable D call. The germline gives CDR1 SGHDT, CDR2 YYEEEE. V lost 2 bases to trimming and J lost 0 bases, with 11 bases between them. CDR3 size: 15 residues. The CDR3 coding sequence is TGTGCCAGCAGCTTAAGAGGGCGCCTGAACACTGAAGCTTTCTTT. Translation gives CASSLRGRLNTEAFF.

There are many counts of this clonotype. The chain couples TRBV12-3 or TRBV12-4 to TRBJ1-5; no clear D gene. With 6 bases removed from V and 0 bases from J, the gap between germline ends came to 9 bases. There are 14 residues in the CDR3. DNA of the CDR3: TGTGCCAGCAGGGCGGGGAGTAGCAATCAGCCCCAGCATTTT. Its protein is CASRAGSSNQPQHF.

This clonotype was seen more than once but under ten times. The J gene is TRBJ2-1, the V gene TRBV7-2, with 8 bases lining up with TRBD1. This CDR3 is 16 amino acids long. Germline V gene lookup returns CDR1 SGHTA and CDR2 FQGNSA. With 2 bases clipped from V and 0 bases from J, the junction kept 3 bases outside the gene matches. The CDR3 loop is CASSLFTGGSYNEQFF. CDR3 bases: TGTGCCAGCAGCTTATTCACAGGGGGCTCCTACAATGAGCAGTTCTTC.

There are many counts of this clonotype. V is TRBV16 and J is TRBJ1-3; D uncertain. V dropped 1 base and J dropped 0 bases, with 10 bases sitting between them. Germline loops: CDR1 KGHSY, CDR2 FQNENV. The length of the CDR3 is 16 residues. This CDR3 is CASSQLAGPSGNTIYF. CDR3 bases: TGTGCCAGCAGCCAATTGGCAGGCCCCTCTGGAAACACCATATATTTT.

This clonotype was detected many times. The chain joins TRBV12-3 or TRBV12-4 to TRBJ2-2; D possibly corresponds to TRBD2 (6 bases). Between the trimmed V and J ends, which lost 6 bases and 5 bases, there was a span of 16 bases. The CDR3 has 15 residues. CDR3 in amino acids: CASRGDFLGTGELFF. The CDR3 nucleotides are TGTGCCAGCAGGGGGGACTTTCTAGGAACCGGGGAGCTGTTTTTT.

The CDR3 here is CAISAGGYEQYF. The CDR3 nucleotides read TGTGCCATCAGTGCGGGCGGGTACGAGCAGTACTTC. The chain employs TRBV10-3 and TRBJ2-7; tentative D call: TRBD2 (5 bases). CDR3 length equals 12 residues. Trimming took 4 bases from V and 4 from J, leaving 8 bases between them. Germline assignment: CDR1 ENHRY and CDR2 SYGVKD.

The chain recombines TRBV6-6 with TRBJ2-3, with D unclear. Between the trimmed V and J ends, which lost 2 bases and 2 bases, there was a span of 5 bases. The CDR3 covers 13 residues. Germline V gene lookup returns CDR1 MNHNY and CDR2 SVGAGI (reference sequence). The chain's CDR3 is CASSYGFTDTQYF. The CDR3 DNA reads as TGTGCCAGCAGTTACGGGTTCACAGATACGCAGTATTTT.

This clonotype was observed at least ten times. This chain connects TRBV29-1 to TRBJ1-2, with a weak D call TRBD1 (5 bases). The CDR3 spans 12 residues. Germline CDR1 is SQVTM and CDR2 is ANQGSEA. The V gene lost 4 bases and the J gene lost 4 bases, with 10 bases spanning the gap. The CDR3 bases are TGCAGCGTTGTAGGGGAGTCCTATGGCTACACCTTC. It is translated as CSVVGESYGYTF.

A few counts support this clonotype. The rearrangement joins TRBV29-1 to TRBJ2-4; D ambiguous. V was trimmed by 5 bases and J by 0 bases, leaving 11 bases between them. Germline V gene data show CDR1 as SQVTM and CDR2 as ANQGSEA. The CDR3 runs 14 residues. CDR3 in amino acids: CSVKTVLAKNIQYF. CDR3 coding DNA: TGCAGCGTTAAGACCGTACTAGCCAAAAACATTCAGTACTTC.

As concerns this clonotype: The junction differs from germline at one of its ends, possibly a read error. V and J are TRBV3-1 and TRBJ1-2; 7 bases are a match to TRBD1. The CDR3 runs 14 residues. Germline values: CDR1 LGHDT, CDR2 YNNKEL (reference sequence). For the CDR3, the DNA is TGTACCAGCAGCCGAGAATTGACAGGGACTGGCTACACCTTC. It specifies CTSSRELTGTGYTF.

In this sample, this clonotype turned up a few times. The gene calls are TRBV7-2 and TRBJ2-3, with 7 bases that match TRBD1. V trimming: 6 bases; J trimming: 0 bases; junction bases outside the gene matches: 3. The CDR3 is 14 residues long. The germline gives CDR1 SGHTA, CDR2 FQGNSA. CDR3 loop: CASRPTGSTDTQYF. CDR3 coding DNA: TGTGCCAGCAGGCCGACAGGGAGCACAGATACGCAGTATTTT.

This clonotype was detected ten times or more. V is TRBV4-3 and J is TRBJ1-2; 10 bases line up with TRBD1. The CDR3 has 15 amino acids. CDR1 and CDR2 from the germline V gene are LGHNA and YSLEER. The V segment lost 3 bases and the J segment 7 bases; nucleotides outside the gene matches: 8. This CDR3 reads CASSHPGQGTSGYTF. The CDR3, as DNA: TGCGCCAGCAGCCATCCGGGACAGGGGACTAGTGGCTACACCTTC.

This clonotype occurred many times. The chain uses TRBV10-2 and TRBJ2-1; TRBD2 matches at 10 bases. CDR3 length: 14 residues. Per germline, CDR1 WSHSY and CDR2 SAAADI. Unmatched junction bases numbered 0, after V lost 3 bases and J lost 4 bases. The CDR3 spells CASSELAGYNEQFF. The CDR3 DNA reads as TGCGCCAGCAGTGAACTAGCGGGGTACAATGAGCAGTTCTTC.

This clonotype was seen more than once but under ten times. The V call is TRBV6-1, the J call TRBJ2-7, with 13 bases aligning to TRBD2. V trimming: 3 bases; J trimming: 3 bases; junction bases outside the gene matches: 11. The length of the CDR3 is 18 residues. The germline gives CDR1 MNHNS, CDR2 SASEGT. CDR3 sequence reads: CASSDPSGTSGDYYEQYF. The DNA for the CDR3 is TGTGCCAGCAGTGATCCCTCCGGGACTAGCGGGGATTACTACGAGCAGTACTTC.

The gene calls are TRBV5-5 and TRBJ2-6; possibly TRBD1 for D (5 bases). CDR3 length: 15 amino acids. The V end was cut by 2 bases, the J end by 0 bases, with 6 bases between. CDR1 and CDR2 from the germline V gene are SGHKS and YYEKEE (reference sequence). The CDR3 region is CASSFGHSGANVLTF. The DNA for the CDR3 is TGTGCCAGCAGCTTTGGACACTCTGGGGCCAACGTCCTGACTTTC. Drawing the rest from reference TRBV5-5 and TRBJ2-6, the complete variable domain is DAGVTQSPTHLIKTRGQQVTLRCSPISGHKSVSWYQQVLGQGPQFIFQYYEKEERGRGNFPDRFSARQFPNYSSELNVNALLLGDSALYLCASSFGHSGANVLTFGAGSRLTVL.

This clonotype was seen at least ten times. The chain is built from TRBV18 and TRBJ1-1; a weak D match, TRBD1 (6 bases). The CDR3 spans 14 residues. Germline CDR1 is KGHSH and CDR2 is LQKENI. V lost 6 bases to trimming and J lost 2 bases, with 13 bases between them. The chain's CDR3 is CASSPDRFNTEAFF. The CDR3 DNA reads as TGTGCCAGCTCCCCCGACAGGTTCAACACTGAAGCTTTCTTT.

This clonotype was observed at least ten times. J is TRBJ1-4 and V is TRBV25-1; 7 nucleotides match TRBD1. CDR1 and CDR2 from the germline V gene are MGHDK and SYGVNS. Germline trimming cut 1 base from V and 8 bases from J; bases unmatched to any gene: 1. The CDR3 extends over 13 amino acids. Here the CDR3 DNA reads TGTGCCAGCAGTGAATCGACAGGGGAAAAACTGTTTTTT. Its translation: CASSESTGEKLFF.

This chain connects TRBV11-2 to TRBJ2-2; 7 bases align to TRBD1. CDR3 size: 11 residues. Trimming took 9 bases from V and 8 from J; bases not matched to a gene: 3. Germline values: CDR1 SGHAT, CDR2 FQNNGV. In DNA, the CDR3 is TGTGCCAGTAGGGGGCCTGGGGAGCTGTTTTTT. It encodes CASRGPGELFF.

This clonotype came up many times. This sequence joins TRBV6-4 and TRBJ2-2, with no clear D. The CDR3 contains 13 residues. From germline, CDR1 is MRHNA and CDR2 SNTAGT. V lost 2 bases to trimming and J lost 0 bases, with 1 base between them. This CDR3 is CASSDTNTGELFF. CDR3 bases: TGTGCCAGCAGTGACACGAACACCGGGGAGCTGTTTTTT.

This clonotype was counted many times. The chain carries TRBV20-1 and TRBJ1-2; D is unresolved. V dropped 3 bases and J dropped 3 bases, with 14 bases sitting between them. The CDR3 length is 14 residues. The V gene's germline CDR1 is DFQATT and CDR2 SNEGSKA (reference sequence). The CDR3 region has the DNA TGCAGTGCTAGGCCCTTAAGAGGTGACTATGGCTACACCTTC. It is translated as CSARPLRGDYGYTF.

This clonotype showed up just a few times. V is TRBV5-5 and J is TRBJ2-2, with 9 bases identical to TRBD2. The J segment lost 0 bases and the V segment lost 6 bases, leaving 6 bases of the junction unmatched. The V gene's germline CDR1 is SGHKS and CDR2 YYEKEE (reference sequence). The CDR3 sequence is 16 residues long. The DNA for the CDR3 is TGTGCCAGCACCATAAGCGGGGGGACGAACACCGGGGAGCTGTTTTTT. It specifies CASTISGGTNTGELFF.

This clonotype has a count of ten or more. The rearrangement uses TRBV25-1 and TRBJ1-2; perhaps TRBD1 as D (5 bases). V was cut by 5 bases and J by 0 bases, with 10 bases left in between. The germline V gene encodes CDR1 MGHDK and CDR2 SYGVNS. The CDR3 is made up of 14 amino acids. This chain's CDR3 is CASSRAGSNYGYTF. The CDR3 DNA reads TGTGCCAGCAGTCGGGCAGGGTCTAACTATGGCTACACCTTC.

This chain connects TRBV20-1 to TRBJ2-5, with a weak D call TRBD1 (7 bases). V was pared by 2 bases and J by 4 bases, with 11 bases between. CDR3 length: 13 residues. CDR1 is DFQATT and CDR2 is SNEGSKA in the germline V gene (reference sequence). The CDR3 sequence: CSARSQGGETQYF. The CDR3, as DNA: TGCAGTGCTAGAAGCCAGGGGGGAGAGACCCAGTACTTC.

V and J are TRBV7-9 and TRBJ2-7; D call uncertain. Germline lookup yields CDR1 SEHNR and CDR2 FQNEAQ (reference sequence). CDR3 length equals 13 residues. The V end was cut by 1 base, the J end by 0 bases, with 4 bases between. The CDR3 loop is CASSLVISYEQYF. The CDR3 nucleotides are TGTGCCAGCAGCTTAGTGATCTCCTACGAGCAGTACTTC.

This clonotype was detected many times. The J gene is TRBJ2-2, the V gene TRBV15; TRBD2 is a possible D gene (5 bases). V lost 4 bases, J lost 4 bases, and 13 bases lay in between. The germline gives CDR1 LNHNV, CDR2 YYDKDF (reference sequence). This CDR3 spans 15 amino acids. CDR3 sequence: CATSTARGRTGELFF. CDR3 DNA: TGTGCCACCAGCACGGCTAGAGGGCGCACCGGGGAGCTGTTTTTT.

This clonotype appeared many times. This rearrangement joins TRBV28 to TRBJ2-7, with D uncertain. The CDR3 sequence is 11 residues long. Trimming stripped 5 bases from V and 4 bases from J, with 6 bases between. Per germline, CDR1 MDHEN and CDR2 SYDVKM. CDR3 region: CASSPLYEQYF. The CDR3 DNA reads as TGTGCCAGCAGTCCCCTGTACGAGCAGTACTTC.